This TCR beta chain appears in the sequencing data of a study of shared clonotypes between healthy human individuals (dated by TCRdb to the early 2020s). Concerning the study at large: A couple of women and a few men aged 18 to 49 years were included in the cohort. Blood TCR repertoires of about 5 healthy adults were deeply sequenced to estimate repertoire size and the extent of clonotype sharing between individuals. Different laboratories and diverse techniques were used to prepare libraries and sequence TCR repertoires, to increase sequencing depth and limit assay-specific biases. Per donor, leukapheresis produced somewhere between about 0.8 and 9 billion PBMCs. Per donor, three plates each were used for CD4 naive and CD4 memory, two for CD8 naive, and one for CD8 memory. Paper-wide results and their limitations: Incomplete sequencing was indicated by rarefaction of sorted-subset datasets, despite the large sequencing depth. Clonotypes shared by all four sorted-subset donors showed higher generation probabilities than non-shared clonotypes. Because the study included a small number of donors, the genetic and exposure-history diversity represented was limited. Larger estimated clonotype richness was generally found for naive subsets than for memory subsets. Pairwise subsampling led to the expectation that sequencing depth would affect the degree of clonotype sharing among donors. Across a handful of donors, around 5% of naive CD4, 3% to 3.5% of naive CD8, roughly 2.2% of memory CD4, and 0.4% of memory CD8 clonotypes were shared. Sampling was restricted to blood, and TCR repertoires in tissues likely differ from the TCR repertoires found in blood.

About this clone: The antigen it binds to is not known. No per-base quality is available; no much larger clone lies one base away.

The donors were healthy, HIV-negative adults with no recently reported acute infections or vaccinations. Only Caucasian adults living in Nashville, Tennessee, USA were represented among the donors. CD4+ T cells were enriched by magnetic negative selection, after which naive cells were positively selected on CD45RA and the negative fraction was taken as the memory subset. Blood was obtained by leukapheresis, after which PBMCs were separated by Ficoll-Histopaque density gradient centrifugation and cryopreserved in liquid nitrogen vapor phase. Purity and quantity of every magnetically sorted T cell population were checked by analytical flow cytometry. Genomic DNA was isolated from each sorted fraction and quantified by UV absorbance on a Nanodrop 2000c. CDR1 and CDR2, per the germline V gene, are SGHTA and FQGNSA. The CDR3 measures 14 amino acids from cysteine to phenylalanine. Just the 42-base CDR3 DNA is kept, in frame starting at base 1. For this chain, trimming is 5 bases at the V end and 1 base at the J end, and the number of junction bases without a gene match is 3.

Using the deep immunoSEQ assay, multiplex PCR amplified TCR CDR3 regions from genomic DNA. Genomic DNA extracted from each cell subset was distributed evenly over all wells of several immunoSEQ 96-well plates, and each plate served as one replicate. Each replicate PCR for sorted subsets received roughly 0.2 ug genomic DNA, equal to some 32,000 T cell genomes. Purified libraries were quantified with a Qubit 3.0 fluorometer, sized on a Bioanalyzer 2100, and re-quantified with the KAPA Library Quantification kit. Each immunoSEQ 96-well plate was sequenced on its own single-read 150-cycle Illumina NextSeq 550 flow cell. Per the authors' processing: Because the immunoSEQ output held only junctional sequences and lacked quality scores, the filtering could not match the filtering applied to full-length reads. To assign V/J genes and CDR3, sequences were annotated using PyIR, a Python wrapper for IgBLAST v1.9, with IMGT germline references. Reads with weak V/J assignments (E-value above 1e-6), missing CDR3, stop codons, out-of-frame junctions, or ambiguous translated residues were removed. V3J clonotypes were defined as sequences sharing an identical inferred V gene, J gene, and CDR3 amino acid sequence. Percentage overlap between repertoires was calculated by dividing the number of shared unique clonotypes by the size of the smaller repertoire. Repertoire richness was assessed with RTK rarefaction, the Chao1 estimator, and Recon v2.1 estimates of unobserved clonotypes. Generation probabilities were computed with OLGA for all TCRbeta clonotypes obtained by the gDNA method from a few donors. What TCRdb holds here is the immuneACCESS table cut down to in-frame rearrangements. Part of the clones is not present; checked against another copy, under half of the missing clones reflect an unresolved V gene, and the others are unexplained. V, J and clone size were drawn from that table, and D and trimming were deduced from the DNA. The sample has over a million clones on record, roughly 96% of them singletons. The ten top clones hold roughly 1.1% of the sample.

Sequencing was carried out using naive CD4+ T cells sorted from blood. The sample's cell subset or site, from its label and the paper: CD45RA+ positively selected. The origin of this receptor is a man aged 30-40 years in good health. The chain couples TRBV7-2 to TRBJ2-3, with 7 junctional bases fitting TRBD2. The DNA is as follows: TGTGCCAGCAGCCTGCTAGCGGGCACAGATACGCAGTATTTT. Its translation reads: CASSLLAGTDTQYF.